This is a list of T cell receptor beta chains from one sample in a study of neoadjuvant anti-PD-1 for oral cavity cancer. Method: immunoSEQ multiplex PCR; TCRdb's copy keeps in-frame clones and lacks some. The data show more than 9,000 clones, about 65% seen once. This material consisted of PBMCs, taken after nivolumab (anti-PD-1) treatment. All receptors come from a person between 40 and 79 years old with oral cavity squamous cell carcinoma. CDR3s include the opening cysteine and the closing phenylalanine or tryptophan. D genes are given only for firm matches. Clone size is given for some rows only: seen once, a few or many times, or a class if the clone is expanded.

v_call	d_call	cdr3_length	j_call	clone_size	cdr3_nt	cdr3_aa
TRBV7-2	TRBD2	15	TRBJ2-2	.	TGTGCCAGCAGCTTGCGGGGGGGCAAATCCGGGGAGCTGTTTTTT	CASSLRGGKSGELFF
TRBV6-1	TRBD1	15	TRBJ2-2	few	TGTGCCAGCAGTGGTGGGACAGGGAGTCCCGGGGAGCTGTTTTTT	CASSGGTGSPGELFF
TRBV6-5	.	15	TRBJ1-1	.	TGTGCCAGCAGTTACTCTATCTTTCAGGAAACTGAAGCTTTCTTT	CASSYSIFQETEAFF
TRBV7-3	TRBD1	13	TRBJ1-5	.	TGTGCCAGCAGCTCGGACAGGGGCCAGCCCCAGCATTTT	CASSSDRGQPQHF
TRBV29-1	.	12	TRBJ2-7	few	TGCAGCGTTGGTGGACTCTCCTACGAGCAGTACTTC	CSVGGLSYEQYF
TRBV29-1	.	13	TRBJ1-1	few	TGCAGCGTTCAAAAGTCTATGAACACTGAAGCTTTCTTT	CSVQKSMNTEAFF
TRBV2	.	13	TRBJ1-5	few	TGTGCCAGCCACAGAGATAGCAATCAGCCCCAGCATTTT	CASHRDSNQPQHF
TRBV6-6	TRBD1	16	TRBJ2-3	.	TGTGCCAGCAGTCTCGGGACAGGCACGCGCACAGATACGCAGTATTTT	CASSLGTGTRTDTQYF
TRBV19	TRBD1	17	TRBJ1-1	.	TGTGCCAGTAGTACCGAAATTAAAGGGACAGTGAACACTGAAGCTTTCTTT	CASSTEIKGTVNTEAFF
TRBV29-1	TRBD2	15	TRBJ2-7	.	TGCAGCGTTGAAGATCCTAGCGGGATGAGGGGCGAGCAGTACTTC	CSVEDPSGMRGEQYF
TRBV4-1	TRBD1	16	TRBJ1-2	few	TGCGCCAGCAGCCAAGCCGCAGGGGGTTTCGCCTATGGCTACACCTTC	CASSQAAGGFAYGYTF
TRBV11-3	TRBD2	18	TRBJ2-1	.	TGTGCCAGCAGCCCTAAACCAGGACTAGCGGGAGGAGACAATGAGCAGTTCTTC	CASSPKPGLAGGDNEQFF
TRBV6-5	.	13	TRBJ2-5	few	TGTGCCAGCAGGCCGGGAATGCGGCAGACCCAGTACTTC	CASRPGMRQTQYF
TRBV5-4	.	16	TRBJ1-6	few	TGTGCCAGCAGCTTGGACGGAAGCTCCTATAATTCACCCCTCCACTTT	CASSLDGSSYNSPLHF
TRBV19	TRBD1	11	TRBJ1-1	.	TGTGCCATCTCGAGGGGGCAGCAGGCTTTCTTT	CAISRGQQAFF
TRBV28	TRBD1	16	TRBJ1-1	once	TGTGCCAGCAGTCGGACAGGGGGCAGGGGGAACACTGAAGCTTTCTTT	CASSRTGGRGNTEAFF
TRBV6-5	.	16	TRBJ2-3	once	TGTGCCAGCAGTTATCGCAGGGGTGTAGAAGGGGATACGCAGTATTTT	CASSYRRGVEGDTQYF
TRBV10-2	.	14	TRBJ1-1	.	TGCGCCAGCAGTGTCGCACAGGGAAATACTGAAGCTTTCTTT	CASSVAQGNTEAFF
TRBV19	.	16	TRBJ1-5	.	TGTGCCAGTAGTCCTCGAGGGGACCTTAGCAATCAGCCCCAGCATTTT	CASSPRGDLSNQPQHF
TRBV11-2	TRBD1	16	TRBJ2-7	.	TGTGCCAGCAGCCTGGGGACAGGATTAAGGTTGAGCGAGCAGTACTTC	CASSLGTGLRLSEQYF
TRBV5-1	TRBD1	13	TRBJ2-5	.	TGCGCCAGCAGCAGGACAGGGAGAGAGACCCAGTACTTC	CASSRTGRETQYF
TRBV27	TRBD1	17	TRBJ1-2	.	TGTGCCAGCAGTTTTTTCCCCCGGGACCAGGGGGACTATGGCTACACCTTC	CASSFFPRDQGDYGYTF
TRBV6-1	.	19	TRBJ2-4	.	TGTGCCAGCAGTGGAATCAGTTTGGACAGAAGGCCGGCCAAAAACATTCAGTACTTC	CASSGISLDRRPAKNIQYF
TRBV2	.	14	TRBJ1-1	once	TGTGCCAGCAGTGATGGGATCATGAACACTGAAGCTTTCTTT	CASSDGIMNTEAFF
TRBV4-1	TRBD1	16	TRBJ1-1	few	TGCGCCAGCAGCCAAGATAATTGGACAGGGAGAACTGAAGCTTTCTTT	CASSQDNWTGRTEAFF
TRBV9	.	13	TRBJ1-3	few	TGTGCCAGCAGCGTACAATTAGGAAACACCATATATTTT	CASSVQLGNTIYF
TRBV9	TRBD2	13	TRBJ2-1	.	TGTGCCAGCAGCGTAGGACTAGCTCTTGAGCAGTTCTTC	CASSVGLALEQFF
TRBV5-1	.	13	TRBJ2-3	.	TGCGCCAGCAGCTTGGGTAGGACAGATACGCAGTATTTT	CASSLGRTDTQYF
TRBV27	.	15	TRBJ1-2	few	TGTGCCAGCAGTTCCGGACGACCACCTTGGCCTGGCTACACCTTC	CASSSGRPPWPGYTF
TRBV11-2	.	14	TRBJ1-4	.	TGTGCCAGCAGCCCAACAGGAGGAAATGAAAAACTGTTTTTT	CASSPTGGNEKLFF
TRBV6-5	TRBD2	16	TRBJ2-3	.	TGTGCCAGCAGTTCCCAAGGGACTAGCGGGAGGGATACGCAGTATTTT	CASSSQGTSGRDTQYF
TRBV7-9	TRBD1	17	TRBJ1-1	once	TGTGCCAGCAGCTTAGTGTACAGGGGAGTAGCGGACACTGAAGCTTTCTTT	CASSLVYRGVADTEAFF
TRBV6-6	.	14	TRBJ2-7	.	TGTGCCAGCAGTTACTCGAGCGGAGCCTACGAGCAGTACTTC	CASSYSSGAYEQYF
TRBV28	.	11	TRBJ2-1	.	TGTGCCAGCAGTCCTAGAGCTGAGCAGTTCTTC	CASSPRAEQFF
TRBV11-3	.	15	TRBJ1-3	.	TGTGCCAGCTCCGAAGTGGGGGGCTCTGGAAACACCATATATTTT	CASSEVGGSGNTIYF
TRBV7-6	.	15	TRBJ1-4	few	TGTGCCAGCAGCTCCGGACGGTCCCTTGGTGAAAAACTGTTTTTT	CASSSGRSLGEKLFF
TRBV7-9	.	13	TRBJ1-1	.	TGTGCCAGCAGCCGTACAGAGAACACTGAAGCTTTCTTT	CASSRTENTEAFF
TRBV19	.	14	TRBJ1-2	few	TGTGCCAGTAGTAACAGGGTCTCGGACTATGGCTACACCTTC	CASSNRVSDYGYTF
TRBV7-3	.	14	TRBJ2-1	few	TGTGCCAGCAGCTTAACGGGAAGGGTCGGTGAGCAGTTCTTC	CASSLTGRVGEQFF
TRBV5-1	.	13	TRBJ2-5	few	TGCGCCAGCAGCTTGGCTGCAGATGTGACCCAGTACTTC	CASSLAADVTQYF